The 21 T cell receptor beta chains below all came from one sample that was sequenced in a study of T cell responses to AZD1222 COVID-19 vaccine. TCRdb's copy holds only in-frame clones and misses some; the assay was immunoSEQ multiplex PCR. The sample records about 100,000 clones, around nine tenths being singletons. The material was peripheral blood, obtained on day 0 of MenACWY control vaccination. These receptors originate from an adult in good health.

CDR3 sequence (DNA): TGTGCCAGCAGTTACGGGACAGGGACTGAAGCTTTCTTT. It yields the protein CASSYGTGTEAFF. The chain couples TRBV6-5 to TRBJ1-1, with 9 bases fitting TRBD1. Germline CDR1 reads MNHEY; CDR2 reads SVGAGI. V was clipped by 2 bases and J by 5 bases; unmatched bases: 0. The CDR3 extends over 13 amino acids.

The chain joins TRBV2 to TRBJ1-2, with 8 bases fitting TRBD1. In germline, CDR1 is SNHLY, CDR2 FYNNEI. The CDR3 contains 15 residues. V was pared by 5 bases and J by 6 bases, with 11 bases of the junction left unmatched. The CDR3 nucleotides are TGTGCCAGCAGTTCTTACCAAAGGACAGGGAATGGCTACACCTTC. It is translated as CASSSYQRTGNGYTF.

The rearrangement links TRBV12-5 to TRBJ2-3, with 9 positions matching TRBD1. Germline lookup yields CDR1 LGHNT and CDR2 FRNRAP. V lost 5 bases, J lost 2 bases, and 8 bases stayed unmatched. There are 16 residues in the CDR3. CDR3 in amino acids: CASGPRGTGTTDTQYF. The CDR3 DNA reads as TGTGCTAGTGGTCCGCGTGGGACAGGGACCACAGATACGCAGTATTTT.

V gene TRBV7-9 combines with J gene TRBJ2-1; D gene unclear. The CDR3 contains 16 residues. Trimming took off 0 bases at V and 1 base at J, with 10 bases between the two ends. Germline V gene data show CDR1 as SEHNR and CDR2 as FQNEAQ (reference sequence). CDR3 residues: CASSLAGGTSYNEQFF. In DNA, the CDR3 is TGTGCCAGCAGCTTAGCGGGCGGAACTTCCTACAATGAGCAGTTCTTC.

The chain is built from TRBV7-2 and TRBJ1-2; weak D call: TRBD1 (5 bases). CDR1 and CDR2 from the germline V gene are SGHTA and FQGNSA. The CDR3 has 15 amino acids. V was cut by 3 bases and J by 0 bases, with 11 bases left in between. The CDR3 region has the DNA TGTGCCAGCAGCTTCTCCAGGGTTACTAACTATGGCTACACCTTC. As protein: CASSFSRVTNYGYTF.

J is TRBJ2-2 and V is TRBV25-1; perhaps TRBD1 as D (6 bases). This CDR3 has 15 amino acids. With 3 bases removed from V and 4 bases from J, the gap between germline ends came to 12 bases. CDR1 is MGHDK and CDR2 is SYGVNS in the germline V gene. CDR3 nucleotide sequence: TGTGCCAGCAGTGAGTACAGGGCGGGCACCGGGGAGCTGTTTTTT. Translated, it gives CASSEYRAGTGELFF.

The chain uses TRBV27 and TRBJ2-1, with TRBD2 matching 12 bases. CDR1 and CDR2 from the germline V gene are MNHEY and SMNVEV (reference sequence). V trimming: 4 bases; J trimming: 12 bases; junction bases outside the gene matches: 7. This CDR3 comprises 14 residues. The CDR3 is CASSSKLAGGLQFF. The CDR3 DNA sequence: TGTGCCAGCAGTTCTAAACTAGCGGGGGGCCTGCAGTTCTTC.

Regarding this clone: The germline gene is not matched at one end of the junction; a read error may be the cause. This chain joins TRBV7-7 and TRBJ1-5; no clear D gene. The germline CDR1 and CDR2 sequences are SSHAT and FNYEAQ (reference sequence). CDR3 length equals 13 residues. CDR3 DNA sequence: TGTGCTAGCAGCTTAAACAGCAATCAGCCCCAGCATTTT. It yields the protein CASSLNSNQPQHF.

The table lists this clone with a count of one. This chain uses TRBV5-4 with TRBJ2-4; 9 bases match TRBD1. With 4 bases clipped from V and 2 bases from J, the junction kept 13 bases outside the gene matches. There are 18 residues in the CDR3. Germline V lookup: CDR1 SGHNT, CDR2 YYREEE (reference sequence). The CDR3 reads CASSKATGQGSTKNIQYF. The CDR3 DNA sequence: TGTGCCAGCAGCAAAGCAACGGGACAGGGATCAACCAAAAACATTCAGTACTTC.

V usage is TRBV30 and J usage is TRBJ2-7, with 8 bases matching TRBD1. V trimming: 4 bases; J trimming: 0 bases; junction bases outside the gene matches: 5. This CDR3 is built from 14 residues. The germline V gene has CDR1 GTSNPN and CDR2 SVGIG (reference sequence). The CDR3 reads CAWKRTGFSYEQYF. DNA for the CDR3: TGTGCCTGGAAAAGGACAGGGTTCTCCTACGAGCAGTACTTC.

The gene calls are TRBV21-1 and TRBJ2-7; no check of the table's D call, TRBD1, against the DNA was made. TRBV21-1 is marked as a pseudogene. The CDR3 spans 14 residues. The CDR3 loop is CASSSWTGPHEQYF. The CDR3 nucleotides are TGTGCCAGCAGCTCTTGGACAGGCCCCCACGAGCAGTACTTC.

This clone was seen a single time. V gene TRBV4-1 combines with J gene TRBJ2-7, with 7 nucleotides matching TRBD1. Germline V gene sequence: CDR1 MGHRA, CDR2 YSYEKL. The CDR3 is 15 amino acids. With 1 base clipped from V and 3 bases from J, the junction kept 6 bases outside the gene matches. CDR3 nucleotide sequence: TGCGCCAGCAGCCAAGCACCGGGACAGAACTACGAGCAGTACTTC. Translating gives CASSQAPGQNYEQYF.

This clone was seen more than once but under ten times. The chain has TRBV2 and TRBJ2-7; D possibly matches TRBD1 or TRBD2 (6 bases each). This CDR3 is built from 15 residues. The germline V and J ends were trimmed by 4 bases and 0 bases, with 13 bases remaining between them. Germline V gene sequence: CDR1 SNHLY, CDR2 FYNNEI. The CDR3 is CASSAPGASSYEQYF. Written as DNA, the CDR3 is TGTGCCAGCAGTGCCCCGGGGGCTAGCTCCTACGAGCAGTACTTC.

The chain links TRBV5-1 to TRBJ1-3; D perhaps matches TRBD1 (6 bases). This CDR3 region has 15 residues. The V and J ends lost 1 base and 2 bases respectively, with 10 bases between them. CDR1 SGHRS and CDR2 YFSETQ come from the germline V gene. The CDR3, as DNA: TGCGCCAGCAGCTTGCTGGGGGCGCCTGGAAACACCATATATTTT. Residues: CASSLLGAPGNTIYF.

The rearrangement joins TRBV3-1 (or the pseudogene TRBV3-2) to TRBJ1-1; D call uncertain. In germline, CDR1 is LGHDT, CDR2 YNNKEL (reference sequence). Trimming took 6 bases from V and 6 from J, leaving 11 bases between them. There are 12 residues in the CDR3. CDR3 DNA: TGTGCCAGCAGTGCAATCCCCCCTGAAGCTTTCTTT. The encoded protein is CASSAIPPEAFF.

This rearrangement joins TRBV7-9 to TRBJ2-7; the match to TRBD2 covers 11 bases. The CDR3 length is 15 residues. In germline, CDR1 is SEHNR, CDR2 FQNEAQ (reference sequence). Trimming removed 7 bases from V and 7 bases from J; junction bases left unmatched: 12. CDR3 loop: CASTPGLAGGKEQYF. In DNA form, the CDR3 reads TGTGCCAGCACCCCGGGGCTAGCGGGAGGAAAAGAGCAGTACTTC.

This chain connects TRBV28 to TRBJ2-7; D perhaps matches TRBD2 (7 bases). The V end lost 2 bases, the J end lost 3 bases, and 17 bases lay between the germline ends. Per germline, CDR1 MDHEN and CDR2 SYDVKM. CDR3 length equals 16 residues. CDR3 residues: CASSLGGGGRGYEQYF. Here the CDR3 DNA reads TGTGCCAGCAGTTTAGGGGGCGGGGGAAGGGGCTACGAGCAGTACTTC.

This rearrangement joins TRBV4-3 to TRBJ2-5, with TRBD2 matching 8 bases. V lost 1 base and J lost 5; bases outside the gene matches: 9. CDR1 and CDR2 from the germline V gene are LGHNA and YSLEER. The CDR3 spans 16 residues. The CDR3 sequence is CASSQALSGGAETQYF. The CDR3 DNA follows: TGCGCCAGCAGCCAAGCCCTCAGCGGGGGAGCGGAGACCCAGTACTTC.

The chain couples TRBV7-2 to TRBJ1-3; D is perhaps TRBD1 (5 bases). CDR1 is SGHTA and CDR2 is FQGNSA in the germline V gene. CDR3 length: 17 amino acids. The V and J ends lost 1 base and 4 bases respectively, with 17 bases between them. The chain's CDR3 is CASSLVVVGAVGNTIYF. The CDR3 region has the DNA TGTGCCAGCAGCTTAGTGGTGGTCGGGGCTGTCGGAAACACCATATATTTT.

The chain has TRBV4-1 and TRBJ1-3, with TRBD1 matching 9 bases. This CDR3 is 15 amino acids long. CDR1 and CDR2 (germline): MGHRA, YSYEKL. V shed 5 bases and J 8 bases; nucleotides not matched to a gene: 10. In nucleotides, the CDR3 is TGCGCCAGCAGCACGCGGGACAGGGCCCCAGACACCATATATTTT. It translates to CASSTRDRAPDTIYF.

This clone was observed a single time. The chain couples TRBV30 to TRBJ1-1; D ambiguous. Trimming took 0 bases from V and 0 from J, leaving 5 bases between them. Germline CDR1 is GTSNPN and CDR2 is SVGIG (reference sequence). The CDR3 sequence is 13 residues long. CDR3 in amino acids: CAWSVAVNTEAFF. The CDR3 nucleotides read TGTGCCTGGAGTGTAGCCGTGAACACTGAAGCTTTCTTT.